This is a list of T cell receptor beta chains from one sample in a study of T-cell memory formation after mild COVID-19. TCRdb called the 5' RACE reads again in MiXCR, with one record for every CDR3 protein. The profile shows about 260,000 distinct CDR3 sequences, around 15% of them singletons. Sequenced sample: PBMCs or a T cell subset sorted from them (not recorded which). The receptors shown here come from a man aged 18 to 30 who had mild COVID-19 (a few samples of this study predate the infection). Cell type and time point are not known. CDR3s include the opening cysteine and the closing phenylalanine or tryptophan. Part of the rows lack a size; the others show once, few, many or a class for expanded clones.

clone_size,j_call,v_call,cdr3_aa
few,TRBJ2-4,TRBV20-1,CSARVGGIQYF
NA,TRBJ2-7,TRBV5-8,CASSFASRDYSYEQYF
many,TRBJ2-7,TRBV7-6,CASSLSGTASYEQYF
few,TRBJ1-4,TRBV2,CASTPAEATNEKLFF
NA,TRBJ1-6,TRBV20-1,CSASGGTGRLWEPLHF
few,TRBJ1-6,TRBV6-5,CASSYGAVDPSPLHF
few,TRBJ1-5,TRBV25-1,CASSENLGQGAPQHF
NA,TRBJ2-3,TRBV4-1,CASSLVASTQYF
NA,TRBJ1-5,TRBV20-1,CSGRIGTGQPQHF
few,TRBJ2-2,TRBV5-1,CASSLSGTSAGELFF
few,TRBJ2-3,TRBV20-1,CSARDRNFKLSTDTQYF
few,TRBJ2-5,TRBV3-1,CASSQGLAIGTQYF
NA,TRBJ1-3,TRBV9,CASSGRSSGNTIYF
NA,TRBJ1-2,TRBV7-9,CASSLVTQGDYTF